The 21 T cell receptor beta chains below were found in one sample sequenced in a study of T cell changes during pregnancy in multiple sclerosis (dated by TCRdb to the late 2010s). The method was the immunoSEQ multiplex PCR assay. Not all clones reach the TCRdb copy of this immuneACCESS table, which keeps in-frame sequences only. Checked studies attribute under half of the gap to unresolved V genes and leave the rest unexplained. The sample table records roughly 80,000 clones; approximately 92% of these occur just once. Of the sample, approximately 1% is held by the ten largest clones. Sequenced here: peripheral blood, sampled in the first trimester of pregnancy. The receptors originated from a female donor with multiple sclerosis, enrolled in a pregnancy study.

This chain uses TRBV6-1 with TRBJ2-3; D unclear. This CDR3 has 12 amino acids. Germline CDR1 and CDR2: MNHNS and SASEGT. V lost 0 bases to trimming and J lost 8 bases, with 6 bases between them. The CDR3: CASSEASSTQYF. The CDR3 coding sequence is TGTGCCAGCAGTGAAGCGTCTAGTACGCAGTATTTT.

The V and J genes are TRBV15 and TRBJ2-3, with 8 nucleotides matching TRBD2. The CDR3 runs 13 residues. Trimming removed 8 bases from V and 1 base from J; junction bases left unmatched: 2. Germline CDR1 and CDR2: LNHNV and YYDKDF (reference sequence). CDR3 sequence: CATEAGGTDTQYF. The CDR3 nucleotides are TGTGCCACCGAAGCGGGGGGCACAGATACGCAGTATTTT.

V usage is TRBV6-4 and J usage is TRBJ1-5; 10 positions agree with TRBD1. CDR3 length: 18 amino acids. Unmatched junction bases numbered 10, after V lost 4 bases and J lost 1 base. CDR1 is MRHNA and CDR2 is SNTAGT in the germline V gene. The CDR3 bases are TGTGCCAGCAGTGGCCGGGACAGGGGAAGAGGGAGCAATCAGCCCCAGCATTTT. It is translated as CASSGRDRGRGSNQPQHF.

This clone has only one observation. This chain joins TRBV6-5 and TRBJ2-1; D is unclear. Germline V gene data show CDR1 as MNHEY and CDR2 as SVGAGI. The V end was cut by 4 bases, the J end by 4 bases, with 14 bases between. The CDR3 loop spans 15 amino acids. CDR3 loop: CASSSLRLLYNEQFF. CDR3 nucleotide sequence: TGTGCCAGCAGTTCTCTCCGACTCCTGTACAATGAGCAGTTCTTC.

V is TRBV6-1 and J is TRBJ2-7, with D possibly matching TRBD2 (6 bases). The germline V gene has CDR1 MNHNS and CDR2 SASEGT. The CDR3 is made up of 17 amino acids. The V and J ends lost 6 bases and 0 bases respectively, with 21 bases between them. This chain's CDR3 is CASRERLVGGSSYEQYF. Here the CDR3 DNA reads TGTGCCAGCAGGGAAAGACTAGTAGGTGGAAGCTCCTACGAGCAGTACTTC.

This rearrangement joins TRBV6-5 to TRBJ2-7, with TRBD2 identical over 11 bases. V trimming: 2 bases; J trimming: 2 bases; junction bases outside the gene matches: 2. CDR3 length equals 15 residues. The germline V gene has CDR1 MNHEY and CDR2 SVGAGI. This chain's CDR3 is CASSYVAGGPYEQYF. The CDR3 region has the DNA TGTGCCAGCAGTTACGTAGCGGGAGGGCCCTACGAGCAGTACTTC.

The V and J genes are TRBV27 and TRBJ2-7; TRBD2 aligns across 7 bases. The CDR3 consists of 16 residues. V was pared by 2 bases and J by 9 bases, with 16 bases of the junction left unmatched. Germline CDR1 and CDR2: MNHEY and SMNVEV (reference sequence). The CDR3 DNA sequence: TGTGCCAGCAGTTTAAGCGGCGGGGGATCCCTAGGGGCGCAGTACTTC. Its protein product is CASSLSGGGSLGAQYF.

This chain joins TRBV7-2 and TRBJ1-1; D unclear. The germline gives CDR1 SGHTA, CDR2 FQGNSA. V dropped 5 bases and J dropped 0 bases, with 13 bases sitting between them. This CDR3 is built from 15 residues. CDR3 bases: TGTGCCAGCAGCCCTACAGTCAGGTTGAACACTGAAGCTTTCTTT. As protein: CASSPTVRLNTEAFF.

This rearrangement joins TRBV30 to TRBJ2-1, with 11 bases identical to TRBD2. V lost 5 bases, J lost 5 bases, and 5 bases stayed unmatched. Germline V gene data show CDR1 as GTSNPN and CDR2 as SVGIG (reference sequence). The length of the CDR3 is 14 residues. The CDR3 is CAWSAGLADNEQFF. In DNA, the CDR3 is TGTGCCTGGTCCGCGGGACTAGCGGACAATGAGCAGTTCTTC.

The V and J genes are TRBV5-1 and TRBJ2-7; 8 positions match TRBD1. The V and J ends lost 4 bases and 3 bases, in that order; junction bases with no gene match: 6. CDR1 and CDR2 (germline): SGHRS, YFSETQ. CDR3 length: 14 residues. CDR3 nucleotide sequence: TGCGCCAGCAGCCTAGACAGGGGCCGCTACGAGCAGTACTTC. Its translation is CASSLDRGRYEQYF.

This chain connects TRBV5-1 to TRBJ2-7, with D unresolved. The germline V and J ends were trimmed by 4 bases and 2 bases, with 10 bases remaining between them. Looked up from germline, CDR1 is SGHRS and CDR2 is YFSETQ. The CDR3 has 13 residues. Written as DNA, the CDR3 is TGCGCCAGCAGCGGGTCAGGTCCCTACGAGCAGTACTTC. Protein sequence: CASSGSGPYEQYF.

The chain has TRBV2 and TRBJ2-5; D is perhaps TRBD2 (6 bases). The CDR3 has 15 residues. V was trimmed by 6 bases and J by 4 bases, leaving 18 bases between them. Germline loops: CDR1 SNHLY, CDR2 FYNNEI. CDR3 DNA sequence: TGTGCCAGCAGGCCCAAAGATTCGGGAGTAGAGACCCAGTACTTC. It encodes CASRPKDSGVETQYF.

The CDR3 is CASSPRGHGELFF. The CDR3 nucleotides are TGTGCCAGCAGCCCGAGGGGGCACGGGGAGCTGTTTTTT. The chain uses TRBV11-3 and TRBJ2-2; 7 positions match TRBD1. Germline V lookup: CDR1 SGHNT, CDR2 YENEEA. The CDR3 is made up of 13 amino acids. Trimming at V came to 5 bases and at J to 7 bases, leaving 4 bases not matched to a gene. The full variable domain, rest sourced from reference TRBV11-3 and TRBJ2-2, is EAGVVQSPRYKIIEKKQPVAFWCNPISGHNTLYWYLQNLGQGPELLIRYENEEAVDDSQLPKDRFSAERLKGVDSTLKIQPAELGDSAVYLCASSPRGHGELFFGEGSRLTVL.

The rearrangement joins TRBV9 to TRBJ2-1, with TRBD1 as a possible D gene (7 bases). Germline V gene lookup returns CDR1 SGDLS and CDR2 YYNGEE. CDR3 length: 16 residues. Trimming pared 4 bases from V and 0 bases from J, leaving 14 bases between. DNA of the CDR3: TGTGCCAGCAGCCCCAGGGGGGCTCACTCCTACAATGAGCAGTTCTTC. This gives the protein CASSPRGAHSYNEQFF.

J is TRBJ2-7 and V is TRBV4-2; no clear D gene. The germline V gene encodes CDR1 LGHNA and CDR2 YNFKEQ. V was trimmed by 3 bases and J by 5 bases, leaving 23 bases between them. CDR3 length: 17 amino acids. CDR3 nucleotides: TGTGCCAGCAGCCACCCCCACGAGGTACTGCCACTGGACGAGCAGTACTTC. This codes for CASSHPHEVLPLDEQYF.

The chain combines TRBV11-3 with TRBJ2-2, with TRBD2 matching 13 bases. J gave up 8 bases and V 5 bases, and 8 bases lay outside the gene matches. The germline gives CDR1 SGHNT, CDR2 YENEEA. The length of the CDR3 is 16 residues. The CDR3 bases are TGTGCCAGCAGCCCAGGACTAGCGGGGGACTTAGGGGAGCTGTTTTTT. Protein sequence: CASSPGLAGDLGELFF.

This chain joins TRBV5-1 and TRBJ2-7; maybe TRBD1 (5 bases). V lost 2 bases and J 5 bases, leaving 17 bases between the germline ends. This CDR3 is 15 amino acids long. Per the germline V gene, CDR1 is SGHRS and CDR2 is YFSETQ. CDR3 loop: CASSFVLGEGNEQYF. The CDR3 DNA is TGCGCCAGCAGCTTTGTCTTAGGGGAAGGGAACGAGCAGTACTTC.

This chain joins TRBV7-8 and TRBJ2-7, with 10 bases that match TRBD2. The CDR3 spans 18 residues. Germline V lookup: CDR1 SGHVS, CDR2 FQNEAQ. The V gene end was trimmed by 1 base and the J gene end by 1 base; junction bases not matched to a gene: 10. The CDR3 reads CASSLEAGGFRRSYEQYF. DNA for the CDR3: TGTGCCAGCAGCTTAGAAGCGGGGGGGTTTCGAAGGTCCTACGAGCAGTACTTC.

The genes are TRBV15 and TRBJ1-2; possible D gene TRBD1, 6 bases. The CDR3 extends over 14 amino acids. Germline CDR1 and CDR2: LNHNV and YYDKDF (reference sequence). V was shortened by 6 bases and J by 0 bases, with 11 bases between the two germline ends. The CDR3 protein is CATRGDKANYGYTF. The CDR3 nucleotides read TGTGCCACCAGGGGGGACAAGGCTAACTATGGCTACACCTTC. Full variable domain (rest looked up from reference TRBV15 and TRBJ1-2): DAMVIQNPRYQVTQFGKPVTLSCSQTLNHNVMYWYQQKSSQAPKLLFHYYDKDFNNEADTPDNFQSRRPNTSFCFLDIRSPGLGDTAMYLCATRGDKANYGYTFGSGTRLTVV.

This clone was detected only once. The chain has TRBV11-2 and TRBJ1-6, with a possible D match to TRBD1 (6 bases). From germline, CDR1 is SGHAT and CDR2 FQNNGV. Between the trimmed V and J ends, which lost 0 bases and 3 bases, there was a span of 6 bases. This CDR3 comprises 15 residues. The CDR3 loop is CASSLDRGYNSPLHF. The CDR3 region has the DNA TGTGCCAGCAGCTTAGACAGGGGCTATAATTCACCCCTCCACTTT.

The CDR3 DNA is TGTGCCAGCAGGACCGACAGGGGCTGGAACAATGAGCAGTTCTTC. Its translation: CASRTDRGWNNEQFF. The chain combines TRBV2 with TRBJ2-1; TRBD1 aligns across 8 bases. V trimming: 6 bases; J trimming: 5 bases; junction bases outside the gene matches: 9. The CDR3 is made up of 15 amino acids. The germline V gene has CDR1 SNHLY and CDR2 FYNNEI.